Sequencing of this T cell receptor beta chain was carried out in a study of naive and memory T cell subsets. Amplification of ligated cDNA took four PCR rounds with SP2 and nested alpha and beta constant primers. One entry per CDR3 protein results from TCRdb running MiXCR on the 5' RACE reads. Here the sample spans over 50,000 distinct CDR3 sequences, 7.6% being singletons. The CDR3 extends over 12 amino acids. Germline lookup yields CDR1 MGHDK and CDR2 SYGVNS. Deletions cut 6 bases from V and 10 bases from J, with 15 bases between. This clonotype has ten or more counts. The library had UMIs added by 3' ligation of an oligonucleotide to TCR cDNA.

The V call is TRBV25-1, the J call TRBJ1-1, with D perhaps matching TRBD1 (5 bases). This receptor was obtained from a female donor in good health. The CDR3 spells CASRAIRVGAFF. The CDR3 DNA is TGTGCCAGCAGGGCCATCAGGGTTGGAGCTTTCTTT.